This T cell receptor beta chain is from a study of T cell responses to AZD1222 COVID-19 vaccine. Study-wide findings and caveats: Recipients of two AZD1222 doses showed rising Spike-specific TCR breadth and depth. Clonal diversity was possibly underestimated, and white British individuals and females predominated among donors. Of spike-specific TCRs, nearly half reportedly target regions left unmutated in variants.

Worth noting for this clone: Its target is not known.

CDR1 is SQVTM and CDR2 is ANQGSEA in the germline V gene. The CDR3 has 13 residues. The V and J ends lost 7 bases and 0 bases respectively, with 10 bases between them. This table comes from immunoSEQ multiplex PCR, and its TCRdb copy is limited to in-frame clones, with some not included. Here the sample spans around 150,000 clones, roughly 89% being singletons. The origin of this receptor is an adult who received the MenACWY meningococcal vaccine as a control. The chain employs TRBV29-1 and TRBJ2-1; D is uncertain. Sequencing used peripheral blood, obtained 28 days after the second dose of the MenACWY control vaccine. The CDR3 DNA reads TGCAGCGGCGAGGATAGCTCCTACAATGAGCAGTTCTTC. Protein product: CSGEDSSYNEQFF.